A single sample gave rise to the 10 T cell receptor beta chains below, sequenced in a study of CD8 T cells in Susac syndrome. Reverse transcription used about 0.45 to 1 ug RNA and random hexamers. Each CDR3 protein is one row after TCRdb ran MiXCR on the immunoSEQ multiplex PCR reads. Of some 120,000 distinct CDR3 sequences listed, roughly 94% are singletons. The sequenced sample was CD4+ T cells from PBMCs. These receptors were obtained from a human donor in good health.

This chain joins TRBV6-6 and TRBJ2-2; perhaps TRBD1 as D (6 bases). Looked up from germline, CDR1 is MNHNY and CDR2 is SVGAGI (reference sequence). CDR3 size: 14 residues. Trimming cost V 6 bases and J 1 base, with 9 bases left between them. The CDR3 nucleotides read TGTGCCAGCAGAAAGGGACAGAACACCGGGGAGCTGTTTTTT. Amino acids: CASRKGQNTGELFF.

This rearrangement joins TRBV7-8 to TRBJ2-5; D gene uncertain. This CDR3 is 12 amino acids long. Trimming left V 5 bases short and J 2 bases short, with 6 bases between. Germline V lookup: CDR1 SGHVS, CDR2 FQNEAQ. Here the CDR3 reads CASSRGQETQYF. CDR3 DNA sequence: TGTGCCAGCAGCCGCGGACAAGAGACCCAGTACTTC.

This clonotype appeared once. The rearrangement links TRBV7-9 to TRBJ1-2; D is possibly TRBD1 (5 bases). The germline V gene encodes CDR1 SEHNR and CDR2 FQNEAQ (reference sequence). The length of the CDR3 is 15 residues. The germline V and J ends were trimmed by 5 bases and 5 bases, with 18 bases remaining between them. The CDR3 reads CASSTGSGGGYGYTF. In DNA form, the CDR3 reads TGTGCCAGCAGCACCGGTTCCGGGGGAGGGTATGGCTACACCTTC.

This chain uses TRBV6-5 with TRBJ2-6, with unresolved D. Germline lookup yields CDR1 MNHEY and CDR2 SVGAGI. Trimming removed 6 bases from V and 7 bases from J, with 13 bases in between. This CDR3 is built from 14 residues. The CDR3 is CASRPILGANVLTF. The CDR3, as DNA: TGTGCCAGCAGGCCTATCTTAGGCGCCAACGTCCTGACTTTC.

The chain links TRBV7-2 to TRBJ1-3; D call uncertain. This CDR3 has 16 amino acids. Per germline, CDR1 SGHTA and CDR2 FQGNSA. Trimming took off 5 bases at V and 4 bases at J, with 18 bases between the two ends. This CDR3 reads CASSPSGPGSGNTIYF. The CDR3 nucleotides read TGTGCCAGCAGCCCAAGCGGTCCGGGCTCCGGAAACACCATATATTTT.

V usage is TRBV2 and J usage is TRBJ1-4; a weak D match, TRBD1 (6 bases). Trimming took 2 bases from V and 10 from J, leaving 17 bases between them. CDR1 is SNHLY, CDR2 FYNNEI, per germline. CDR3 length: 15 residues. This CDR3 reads CASSETGGRSGKLFF. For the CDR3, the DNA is TGTGCCAGCAGTGAAACCGGGGGGCGATCAGGAAAACTGTTTTTT.

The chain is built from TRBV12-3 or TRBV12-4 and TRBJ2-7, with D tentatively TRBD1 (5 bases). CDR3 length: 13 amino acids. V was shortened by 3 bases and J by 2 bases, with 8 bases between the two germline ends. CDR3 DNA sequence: TGTGCCAGCAGTTTTGACAGAACCTACGAGCAGTACTTC. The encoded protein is CASSFDRTYEQYF.

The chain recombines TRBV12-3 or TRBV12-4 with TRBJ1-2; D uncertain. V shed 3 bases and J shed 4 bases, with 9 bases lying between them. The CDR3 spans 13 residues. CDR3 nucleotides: TGTGCCAGCAGTTTTCGGAGAACCTATGGCTACACCTTC. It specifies CASSFRRTYGYTF.

This chain's CDR3 is CASSRTSVGQETQYF. CDR3 coding DNA: TGTGCCAGCTCCCGGACTAGCGTTGGACAAGAGACCCAGTACTTC. The genes are TRBV18 and TRBJ2-5; TRBD2 matches 9 bases. This CDR3 spans 15 amino acids. The germline V gene encodes CDR1 KGHSH and CDR2 LQKENI. V gave up 6 bases and J gave up 2 bases; unmatched junction bases: 7.

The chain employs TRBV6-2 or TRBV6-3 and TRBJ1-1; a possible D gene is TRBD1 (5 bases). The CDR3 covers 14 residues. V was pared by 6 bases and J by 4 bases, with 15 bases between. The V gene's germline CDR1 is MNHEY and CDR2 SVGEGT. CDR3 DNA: TGTGCCAGCAGCCAACAGGAAACGAGCACTGAAGCTTTCTTT. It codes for CASSQQETSTEAFF.